Each of the 9 T cell receptor beta chains below was sequenced from the same sample in a study of blood T cell repertoires in COVID-19. Profiled with immunoSEQ multiplex PCR; TCRdb holds only in-frame clones, not every one. The top ten clones hold 10% to 12% of a sample with around 24,000 clones, around 91% of them seen once. Sequencing was done on a sample of peripheral blood. The receptors stem from a man between 70 and 80 years old with acute or convalescent COVID-19.

The rearrangement uses TRBV18 and TRBJ1-2, with TRBD1 matching 7 bases. This CDR3 has 15 amino acids. V shed 3 bases and J 4 bases; nucleotides not matched to a gene: 8. Germline V CDR1 and CDR2: KGHSH, LQKENI. The CDR3 loop reads CASSPRDSPPYGYTF. In DNA form, the CDR3 reads TGTGCCAGCTCACCCAGGGACAGCCCTCCCTATGGCTACACCTTC.

The rearrangement uses TRBV7-2 and TRBJ2-5, with D possibly TRBD2 on 5 matching bases. The CDR3 covers 15 residues. V was cut by 5 bases and J by 4 bases, with 17 bases left in between. Germline assignment: CDR1 SGHTA and CDR2 FQGNSA. Written as DNA, the CDR3 is TGTGCCAGCAGCCTTACCCCGGAGGTAGGAGAGACCCAGTACTTC. Translated, it gives CASSLTPEVGETQYF.

This chain uses TRBV18 with TRBJ1-4, with TRBD1 as a possible D gene (6 bases). Trimming removed 4 bases at V and 1 base at J, with 10 bases between. There are 15 residues in the CDR3. CDR1 and CDR2 from the germline V gene are KGHSH and LQKENI. CDR3 sequence: CASSLLQGTNEKLFF. CDR3 DNA: TGTGCCAGCTCACTCCTACAGGGAACTAATGAAAAACTGTTTTTT.

The J gene is TRBJ2-3, the V gene TRBV27, with 7 bases matching TRBD2. From germline, CDR1 is MNHEY and CDR2 SMNVEV (reference sequence). There are 14 residues in the CDR3. Trimming removed 7 bases from V and 4 bases from J; junction bases left unmatched: 8. The CDR3 spells CASTWGGFADTQYF. The CDR3 DNA sequence: TGTGCCAGCACCTGGGGGGGATTCGCAGATACGCAGTATTTT.

The chain joins TRBV28 to TRBJ1-1; the D gene is possibly TRBD1 (5 bases). The V end lost 5 bases, the J end lost 3 bases, and 16 bases lay between the germline ends. This CDR3 is 15 amino acids long. Germline CDR1 reads MDHEN; CDR2 reads SYDVKM. This CDR3 is CASSPEGRGYTEAFF. The CDR3 DNA is TGTGCCAGCAGTCCAGAAGGGAGGGGATACACTGAAGCTTTCTTT. Supplemented by reference TRBV28 and TRBJ1-1, the full variable domain reads DVKVTQSSRYLVKRTGEKVFLECVQDMDHENMFWYRQDPGLGLRLIYFSYDVKMKEKGDIPEGYSVSREKKERFSLILESASTNQTSMYLCASSPEGRGYTEAFFGQGTRLTVV.

This chain links TRBV19 with TRBJ1-3; 9 bases match TRBD1. The CDR3 length is 16 residues. Losses at the gene ends were 5 bases for V and 0 bases for J; bases not matched to a gene: 5. Per the germline V gene, CDR1 is LNHDA and CDR2 is SQIVND (reference sequence). CDR3 residues: CASSRRTGASGNTIYF. DNA for the CDR3: TGTGCCAGTAGTCGTCGGACAGGGGCCTCTGGAAACACCATATATTTT.

A few counts support this clone. V and J are TRBV11-2 and TRBJ2-7, with 9 bases identical to TRBD2. The CDR3 spans 15 residues. The V gene end was trimmed by 5 bases and the J gene end by 4 bases; junction bases not matched to a gene: 9. CDR1 is SGHAT and CDR2 is FQNNGV in the germline V gene. The CDR3 DNA reads TGTGCCAGCAGCCCCTCTTCTAGCGGGACTTACGAGCAGTACTTC. Its protein is CASSPSSSGTYEQYF. Filled out from reference TRBV11-2 and TRBJ2-7, the complete variable domain reads EAGVAQSPRYKIIEKRQSVAFWCNPISGHATLYWYQQILGQGPKLLIQFQNNGVVDDSQLPKDRFSAERLKGVDSTLKIQPAKLEDSAVYLCASSPSSSGTYEQYFGPGTRLTVT.

The table lists this clone with a few counts. This chain connects TRBV19 to TRBJ1-1; D is uncertain. The germline V gene has CDR1 LNHDA and CDR2 SQIVND (reference sequence). This CDR3 is built from 13 residues. Trimming shortened V by 5 bases and J by 6 bases, and 13 bases separated the two germline ends. This chain's CDR3 is CASSLGRVSEAFF. The CDR3 coding sequence is TGTGCCAGTAGTCTAGGACGGGTATCTGAAGCTTTCTTT.

The rearrangement links TRBV9 to TRBJ2-1, with unresolved D. Trimming cost V 0 bases and J 9 bases, with 10 bases left between them. In germline, CDR1 is SGDLS, CDR2 YYNGEE. CDR3 length: 13 residues. In nucleotides, the CDR3 is TGTGCCAGCAGCGTAGAGCCTAGGAGTGAGCAGTTCTTC. Amino acids: CASSVEPRSEQFF.